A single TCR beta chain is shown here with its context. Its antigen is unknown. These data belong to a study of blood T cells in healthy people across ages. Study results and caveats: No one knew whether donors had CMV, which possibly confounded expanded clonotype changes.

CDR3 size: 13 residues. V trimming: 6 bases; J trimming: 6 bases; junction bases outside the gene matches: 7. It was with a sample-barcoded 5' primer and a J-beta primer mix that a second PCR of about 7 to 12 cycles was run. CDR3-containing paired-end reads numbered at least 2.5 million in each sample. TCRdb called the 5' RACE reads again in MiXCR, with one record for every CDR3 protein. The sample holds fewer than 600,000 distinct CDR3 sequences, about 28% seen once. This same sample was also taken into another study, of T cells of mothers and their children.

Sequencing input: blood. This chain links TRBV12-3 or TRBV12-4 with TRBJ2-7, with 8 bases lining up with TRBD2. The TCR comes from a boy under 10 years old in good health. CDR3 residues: CASSPSGRVEQYF. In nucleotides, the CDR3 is TGTGCCAGCAGCCCCTCCGGGAGGGTCGAGCAGTACTTC.